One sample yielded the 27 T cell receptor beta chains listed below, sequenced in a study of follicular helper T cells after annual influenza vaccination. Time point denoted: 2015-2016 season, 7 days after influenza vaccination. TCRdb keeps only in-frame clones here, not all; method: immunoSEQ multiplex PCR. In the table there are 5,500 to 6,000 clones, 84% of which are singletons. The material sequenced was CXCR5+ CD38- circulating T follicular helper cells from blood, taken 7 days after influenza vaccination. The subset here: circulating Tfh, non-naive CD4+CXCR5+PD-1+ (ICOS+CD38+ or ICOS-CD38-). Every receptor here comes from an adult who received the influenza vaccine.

The CDR3 nucleotides read TGTGCCAGCAAGACTAAGTACGAGCAGTACTTC. Protein: CASKTKYEQYF. V is TRBV6-4 and J is TRBJ2-7; perhaps TRBD2 as D (5 bases). Trimming left V 7 bases short and J 4 bases short, with 8 bases between. There are 11 residues in the CDR3. Germline CDR1 reads MRHNA; CDR2 reads SNTAGT.

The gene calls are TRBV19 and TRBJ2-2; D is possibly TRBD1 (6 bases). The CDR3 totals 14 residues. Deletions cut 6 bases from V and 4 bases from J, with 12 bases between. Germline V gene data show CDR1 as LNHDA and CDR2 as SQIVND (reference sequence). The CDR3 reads CASRTQGSTGELFF. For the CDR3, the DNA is TGTGCCAGTAGAACACAGGGAAGCACCGGGGAGCTGTTTTTT.

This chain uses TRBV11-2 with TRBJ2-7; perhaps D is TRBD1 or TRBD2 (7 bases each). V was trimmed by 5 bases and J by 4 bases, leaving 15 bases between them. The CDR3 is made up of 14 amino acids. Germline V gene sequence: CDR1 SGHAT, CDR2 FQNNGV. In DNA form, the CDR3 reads TGTGCCAGCAGCACCGACAGGGAGGGATACGAGCAGTACTTC. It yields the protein CASSTDREGYEQYF.

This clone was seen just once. The CDR3 DNA reads as TGTGCCAGCAGTGAAGCGCCGGCAGGTGAGCAGTTCTTC. Amino acid sequence: CASSEAPAGEQFF. The V gene is TRBV2, the J gene TRBJ2-1; no clear D. The germline CDR1 and CDR2 sequences are SNHLY and FYNNEI. Trimming shortened V by 0 bases and J by 9 bases, and 9 bases separated the two germline ends. The CDR3 is 13 amino acids.

The CDR3 loop reads CASSSGQPTDTQYF. In DNA, the CDR3 is TGCGCCAGCAGCTCGGGACAGCCCACAGATACGCAGTATTTT. This chain connects TRBV5-1 to TRBJ2-3, with 7 bases aligning to TRBD1. CDR3 length equals 14 residues. The germline gives CDR1 SGHRS, CDR2 YFSETQ. V lost 3 bases, J lost 2 bases, and 3 bases stayed unmatched.

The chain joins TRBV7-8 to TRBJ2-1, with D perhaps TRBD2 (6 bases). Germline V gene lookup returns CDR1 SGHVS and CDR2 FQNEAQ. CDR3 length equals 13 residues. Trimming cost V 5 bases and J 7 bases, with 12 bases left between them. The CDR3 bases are TGTGCCAGCAGCGTGGACCGGGGGAATGAGCAGTTCTTC. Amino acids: CASSVDRGNEQFF.

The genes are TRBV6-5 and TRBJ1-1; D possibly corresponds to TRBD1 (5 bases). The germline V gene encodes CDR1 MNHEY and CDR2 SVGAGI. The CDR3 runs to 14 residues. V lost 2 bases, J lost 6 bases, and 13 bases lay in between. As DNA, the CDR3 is TGTGCCAGCAGTTACGGGCAGGGATCGGCTGAAGCTTTCTTT. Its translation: CASSYGQGSAEAFF.

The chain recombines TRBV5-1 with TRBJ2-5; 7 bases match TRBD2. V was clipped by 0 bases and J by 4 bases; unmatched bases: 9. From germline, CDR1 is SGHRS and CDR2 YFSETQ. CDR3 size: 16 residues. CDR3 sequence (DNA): TGCGCCAGCAGCTTGGTGCGGACTAGGAGTGGAGAGACCCAGTACTTC. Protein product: CASSLVRTRSGETQYF. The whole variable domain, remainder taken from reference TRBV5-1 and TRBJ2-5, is KAGVTQTPRYLIKTRGQQVTLSCSPISGHRSVSWYQQTPGQGLQFLFEYFSETQRNKGNFPGRFSGRQFSNSRSEMNVSTLELGDSALYLCASSLVRTRSGETQYFGPGTRLLVL.

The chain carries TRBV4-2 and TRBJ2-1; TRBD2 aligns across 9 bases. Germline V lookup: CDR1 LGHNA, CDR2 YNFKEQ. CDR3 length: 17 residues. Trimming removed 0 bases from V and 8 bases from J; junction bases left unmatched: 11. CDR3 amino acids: CASSQESFGTSIDEQFF. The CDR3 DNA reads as TGTGCCAGCAGCCAAGAAAGTTTCGGGACTAGCATCGATGAGCAGTTCTTC.

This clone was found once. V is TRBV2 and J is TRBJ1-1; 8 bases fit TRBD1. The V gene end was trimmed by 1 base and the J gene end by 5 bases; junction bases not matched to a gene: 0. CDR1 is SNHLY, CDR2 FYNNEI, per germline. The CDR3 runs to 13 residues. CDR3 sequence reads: CASSEGTGTEAFF. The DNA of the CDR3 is TGTGCCAGCAGTGAAGGGACAGGGACTGAAGCTTTCTTT.

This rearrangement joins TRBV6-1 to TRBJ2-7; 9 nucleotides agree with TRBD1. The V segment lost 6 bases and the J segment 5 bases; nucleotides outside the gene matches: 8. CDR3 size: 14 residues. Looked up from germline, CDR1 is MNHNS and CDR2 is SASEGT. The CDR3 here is CASRGTGRGDEQYF. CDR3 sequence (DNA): TGTGCCAGCAGGGGGACAGGGCGAGGGGACGAGCAGTACTTC.

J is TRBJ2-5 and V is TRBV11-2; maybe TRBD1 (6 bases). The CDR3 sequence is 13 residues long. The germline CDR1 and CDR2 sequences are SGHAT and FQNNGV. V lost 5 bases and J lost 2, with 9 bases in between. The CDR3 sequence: CASSMGAQETQYF. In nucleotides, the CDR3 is TGTGCCAGCAGCATGGGGGCGCAAGAGACCCAGTACTTC.

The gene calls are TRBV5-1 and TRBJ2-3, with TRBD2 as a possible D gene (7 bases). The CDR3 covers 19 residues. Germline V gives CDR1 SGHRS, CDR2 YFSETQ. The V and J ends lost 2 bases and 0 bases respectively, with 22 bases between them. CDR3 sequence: CASSLIGWSGGRSTDTQYF. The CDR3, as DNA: TGCGCCAGCAGCTTAATCGGTTGGTCGGGGGGCCGTAGCACAGATACGCAGTATTTT. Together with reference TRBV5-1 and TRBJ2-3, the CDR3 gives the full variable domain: KAGVTQTPRYLIKTRGQQVTLSCSPISGHRSVSWYQQTPGQGLQFLFEYFSETQRNKGNFPGRFSGRQFSNSRSEMNVSTLELGDSALYLCASSLIGWSGGRSTDTQYFGPGTRLTVL.

CDR3 amino acids: CASSLVGGDSEQFF. The CDR3 nucleotides read TGTGCCAGCAGCTTAGTCGGCGGGGACAGTGAGCAGTTCTTC. This chain uses TRBV11-3 with TRBJ2-1; a possible D gene is TRBD1 (7 bases). V lost 1 base and J lost 9, with 13 bases in between. The germline V gene encodes CDR1 SGHNT and CDR2 YENEEA. CDR3 length: 14 residues.

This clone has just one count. The CDR3 spells CASSPGGTGTETQYF. The CDR3 region has the DNA TGTGCCAGCTCACCTGGGGGGACAGGGACGGAGACCCAGTACTTC. This rearrangement joins TRBV18 to TRBJ2-5; 9 bases align to TRBD1. Germline CDR1 is KGHSH and CDR2 is LQKENI. This CDR3 region has 15 residues. Losses at the gene ends were 3 bases for V and 5 bases for J; bases not matched to a gene: 7.

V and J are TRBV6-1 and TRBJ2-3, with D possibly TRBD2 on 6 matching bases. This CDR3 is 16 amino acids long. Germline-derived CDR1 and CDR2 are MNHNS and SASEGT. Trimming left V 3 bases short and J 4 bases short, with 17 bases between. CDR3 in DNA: TGTGCCAGCAGTGAGGTGGGAGGCCTTCTTGCAGATACGCAGTATTTT. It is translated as CASSEVGGLLADTQYF.

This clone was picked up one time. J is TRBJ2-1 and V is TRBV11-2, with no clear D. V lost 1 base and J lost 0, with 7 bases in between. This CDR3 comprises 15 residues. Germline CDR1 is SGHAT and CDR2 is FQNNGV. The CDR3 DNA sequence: TGTGCCAGCAGCTTAGGACAAGGCTCCTACAATGAGCAGTTCTTC. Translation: CASSLGQGSYNEQFF.

The CDR3 loop is CSAKWGNTQYF. CDR3 sequence (DNA): TGCAGTGCTAAATGGGGAAATACGCAGTATTTT. The chain carries TRBV20-1 and TRBJ2-3; D call uncertain. The CDR3 contains 11 residues. The germline V and J ends were trimmed by 4 bases and 7 bases, with 9 bases remaining between them. The germline V gene encodes CDR1 DFQATT and CDR2 SNEGSKA (reference sequence).

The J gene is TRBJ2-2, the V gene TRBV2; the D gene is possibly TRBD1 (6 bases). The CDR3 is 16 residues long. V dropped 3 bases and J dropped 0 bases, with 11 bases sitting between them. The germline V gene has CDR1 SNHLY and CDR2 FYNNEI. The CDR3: CASSEVDSANTGELFF. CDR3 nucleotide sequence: TGTGCCAGCAGTGAGGTGGACAGCGCGAACACCGGGGAGCTGTTTTTT.

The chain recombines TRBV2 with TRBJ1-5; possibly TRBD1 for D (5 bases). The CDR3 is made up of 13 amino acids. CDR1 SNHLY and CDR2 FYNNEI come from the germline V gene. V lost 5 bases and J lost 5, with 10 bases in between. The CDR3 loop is CASSRDRDQPQHF. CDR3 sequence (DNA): TGTGCCAGCAGTAGGGACCGCGATCAGCCCCAGCATTTT. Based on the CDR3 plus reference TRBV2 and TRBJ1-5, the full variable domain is EPEVTQTPSHQVTQMGQEVILRCVPISNHLYFYWYRQILGQKVEFLVSFYNNEISEKSEIFDDQFSVERPDGSNFTLKIRSTKLEDSAMYFCASSRDRDQPQHFGDGTRLSIL.

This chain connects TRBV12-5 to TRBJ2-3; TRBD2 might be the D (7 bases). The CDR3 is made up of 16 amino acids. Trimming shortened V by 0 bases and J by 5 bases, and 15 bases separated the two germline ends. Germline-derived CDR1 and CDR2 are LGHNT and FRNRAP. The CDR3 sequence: CASGLVIGGAEDTQYF. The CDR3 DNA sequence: TGTGCTAGTGGTTTGGTAATAGGGGGGGCGGAAGATACGCAGTATTTT.

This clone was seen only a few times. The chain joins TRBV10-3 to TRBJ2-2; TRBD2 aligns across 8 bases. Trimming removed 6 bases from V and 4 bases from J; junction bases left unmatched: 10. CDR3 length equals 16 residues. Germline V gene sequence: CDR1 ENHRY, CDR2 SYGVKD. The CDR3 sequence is CAIRPPGGGTTGELFF. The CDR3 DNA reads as TGTGCCATCAGGCCCCCGGGCGGGGGGACCACCGGGGAGCTGTTTTTT.

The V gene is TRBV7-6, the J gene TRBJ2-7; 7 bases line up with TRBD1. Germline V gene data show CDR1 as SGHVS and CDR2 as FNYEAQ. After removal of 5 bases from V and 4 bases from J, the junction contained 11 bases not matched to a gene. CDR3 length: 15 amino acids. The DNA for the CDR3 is TGTGCCAGCAGCCCCCAGGGGGAAGGGGTATACGAGCAGTACTTC. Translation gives CASSPQGEGVYEQYF.

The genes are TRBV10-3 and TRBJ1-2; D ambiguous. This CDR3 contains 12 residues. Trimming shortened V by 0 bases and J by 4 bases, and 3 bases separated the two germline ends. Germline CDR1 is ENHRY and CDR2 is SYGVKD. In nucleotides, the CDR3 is TGTGCCATCAGTGAGTCGGCCTATGGCTACACCTTC. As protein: CAISESAYGYTF.

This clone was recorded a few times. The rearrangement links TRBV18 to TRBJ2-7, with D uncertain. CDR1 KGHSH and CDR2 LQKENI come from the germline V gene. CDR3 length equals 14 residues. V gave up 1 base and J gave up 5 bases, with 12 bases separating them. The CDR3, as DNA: TGTGCCAGCTCACCACAGAGACAACCAAACGAGCAGTACTTC. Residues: CASSPQRQPNEQYF.

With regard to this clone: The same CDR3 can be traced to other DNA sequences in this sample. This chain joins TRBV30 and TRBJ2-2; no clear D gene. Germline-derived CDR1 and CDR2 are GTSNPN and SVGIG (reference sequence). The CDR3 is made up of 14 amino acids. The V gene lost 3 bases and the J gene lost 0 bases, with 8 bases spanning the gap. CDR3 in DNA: TGTGCCTGGAGACGTGGAACGAACACCGGGGAGCTGTTTTTT. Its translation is CAWRRGTNTGELFF.

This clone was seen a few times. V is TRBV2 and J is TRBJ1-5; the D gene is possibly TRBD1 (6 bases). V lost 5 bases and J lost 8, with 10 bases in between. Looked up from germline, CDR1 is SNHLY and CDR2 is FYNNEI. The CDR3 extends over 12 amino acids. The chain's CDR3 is CASSYGGEPQHF. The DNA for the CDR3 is TGTGCCAGCAGTTACGGGGGCGAGCCCCAGCATTTT. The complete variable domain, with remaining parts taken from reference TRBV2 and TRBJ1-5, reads EPEVTQTPSHQVTQMGQEVILRCVPISNHLYFYWYRQILGQKVEFLVSFYNNEISEKSEIFDDQFSVERPDGSNFTLKIRSTKLEDSAMYFCASSYGGEPQHFGDGTRLSIL.